The sequence of this T cell receptor (beta chain) was determined in a study of T cells in Graves' hyperthyroidism and ophthalmopathy. Germline CDR1 SGHRS, CDR2 YFSETQ. The V gene lost 5 bases and the J gene lost 1 base, with 15 bases spanning the gap. This CDR3 comprises 15 residues. The blood sample dates from first hyperthyroidism diagnosis, preceding any ophthalmopathy symptoms. The PBMCs had their origin in 10 ml of fresh peripheral blood. This clonotype was seen at least ten times. TCR beta CDR3 region amplification was performed from RNA transcripts. RT-PCR in the first round (using the HTBI primer set) targeted the TCR CDR3. MiXCR was run by TCRdb on the multiplex PCR reads, yielding one entry per CDR3 protein. The table records over 700,000 distinct CDR3 sequences, roughly a sixth of them present only once.

This receptor was obtained from a woman aged 50 to 60 with Graves' hyperthyroidism that later progressed to Graves' ophthalmopathy. The sequencing sample was made of blood. The chain uses TRBV5-1 and TRBJ1-1, with a possible D match to TRBD1 (5 bases). The CDR3 loop reads CASRPGGGGNTEAFF. The DNA for the CDR3 is TGCGCCAGCAGGCCCGGTGGGGGTGGGAACACTGAAGCTTTCTTT.